The present T cell receptor beta chain was sequenced within a study of T-cell memory formation after mild COVID-19. Study-wide results and caveats: Pre-infection memory showed some responding clones, and this suggested that cross-reactive memory joined.

The germline CDR1 and CDR2 sequences are SQVTM and ANQGSEA. The ends lost 5 bases at V and 3 bases at J; junction bases unmatched: 3. CDR3 length equals 12 residues. After 5'RACE with constant-segment primers, TCR alpha and TCR beta cDNA libraries carrying sample barcodes and UMIs were obtained. TCRdb fed the 5' RACE reads into MiXCR, producing one record per CDR3 protein. The sample yields over 300,000 distinct CDR3 sequences, 20% to 25% seen once. This clonotype was observed a handful of times. Its target is unknown. The chain links TRBV29-1 to TRBJ2-5, with 7 bases lining up with TRBD2. This clonotype was obtained from a man between 18 and 35 years old who had mild COVID-19 (a few samples of this study predate the infection). Cell type and time point are not known. The sequencing input was PBMCs or a T cell subset sorted from them (not recorded which). The CDR3, as DNA: TGCAGCGTTCGCGGGGGTGAAGAGACCCAGTACTTC. It codes for CSVRGGEETQYF.